Each of the 16 T cell receptor beta chains below was sequenced from the same sample in a study of cytomegalovirus exposure and HLA in healthy donors. Sequenced by immunoSEQ multiplex PCR; TCRdb stores in-frame clones only, minus some. Of tens of thousands of clones in the sample, roughly nine tenths were seen once. Sample: PBMCs. These receptors all stem from a woman younger than 30 in good health and CMV-seropositive.

The chain combines TRBV7-9 with TRBJ2-3; 8 nucleotides line up with TRBD2. After removal of 1 base from V and 6 bases from J, the junction contained 6 bases not matched to a gene. Germline V gives CDR1 SEHNR, CDR2 FQNEAQ (reference sequence). The CDR3 runs to 15 residues. The CDR3 coding sequence is TGTGCCAGCAGCTTAGGGTTAGCGGGGACCGATACGCAGTATTTT. This encodes CASSLGLAGTDTQYF.

This clone showed up just once. The chain has TRBV6-5 and TRBJ2-3, with D perhaps TRBD1 (5 bases). V gave up 6 bases and J gave up 5 bases, with 12 bases separating them. Germline CDR1 and CDR2: MNHEY and SVGAGI. The CDR3 runs to 13 residues. CDR3 protein: CASRIYQGDTQYF. DNA of the CDR3: TGTGCCAGCAGAATCTACCAGGGAGATACGCAGTATTTT.

The J gene is TRBJ2-1, the V gene TRBV11-3; 7 bases line up with TRBD1. The CDR3 consists of 13 residues. The V and J ends lost 1 base and 6 bases, in that order; junction bases with no gene match: 0. The germline V gene has CDR1 SGHNT and CDR2 YENEEA. This CDR3 is CASSLGQGNEQFF. CDR3 nucleotides: TGTGCCAGCAGCTTAGGACAGGGCAATGAGCAGTTCTTC.

The chain carries TRBV29-1 and TRBJ1-1; no firm D call. This CDR3 contains 10 residues. Germline assignment: CDR1 SQVTM and CDR2 ANQGSEA. V lost 7 bases and J lost 3, with 6 bases in between. The CDR3 spells CSGRDTEAFF. The CDR3 coding sequence is TGCAGCGGGCGGGACACTGAAGCTTTCTTT. The whole variable domain, filled in from reference TRBV29-1 and TRBJ1-1, reads SAVISQKPSRDICQRGTSLTIQCQVDSQVTMMFWYRQQPGQSLTLIATANQGSEATYESGFVIDKFPISRPNLTFSTLTVSNMSPEDSSIYLCSGRDTEAFFGQGTRLTVV.

V is TRBV9 and J is TRBJ1-1; D remains unclear. This CDR3 is 13 amino acids long. Germline values: CDR1 SGDLS, CDR2 YYNGEE. Trimming removed 1 base at V and 1 base at J, with 5 bases between. The CDR3 bases are TGTGCCAGCAGCGTAACGGGGAACACTGAAGCTTTCTTT. It translates to CASSVTGNTEAFF.

This sequence joins TRBV5-1 and TRBJ2-3, with 9 bases aligning to TRBD2. The CDR3 contains 17 residues. The V and J ends lost 0 bases and 1 base, in that order; junction bases with no gene match: 6. Germline V CDR1 and CDR2: SGHRS, YFSETQ. The DNA of the CDR3 is TGCGCCAGCAGCTTGGCCGCGGCTAGCGGGGGCACAGATACGCAGTATTTT. This encodes CASSLAAASGGTDTQYF.

This rearrangement joins TRBV5-1 to TRBJ1-1; 8 positions agree with TRBD1. From germline, CDR1 is SGHRS and CDR2 YFSETQ. V shed 4 bases, J shed 3 bases, and the junction held 5 bases outside the gene matches. CDR3 length equals 14 residues. The CDR3 is CASSGQGVDTEAFF. Here the CDR3 DNA reads TGCGCCAGCAGCGGACAGGGAGTGGACACTGAAGCTTTCTTT.

This chain uses TRBV7-2 with TRBJ2-1; 9 bases are shared with TRBD2. The V gene's germline CDR1 is SGHTA and CDR2 FQGNSA. This CDR3 is 17 amino acids long. The V segment lost 1 base and the J segment 4 bases; nucleotides outside the gene matches: 8. CDR3 DNA sequence: TGTGCCAGCAGCTTAGTAGGCGGGGGGGCAAAGTACAATGAGCAGTTCTTC. The encoded protein is CASSLVGGGAKYNEQFF.

The gene calls are TRBV30 and TRBJ2-5; possible D gene TRBD1, 6 bases. From germline, CDR1 is GTSNPN and CDR2 SVGIG (reference sequence). CDR3 length equals 13 residues. V was pared by 3 bases and J by 7 bases, with 15 bases between. In DNA, the CDR3 is TGTGCCTGGAGGGGCAGGGGAAGGGGGACCCAGTACTTC. As protein: CAWRGRGRGTQYF.

Here the CDR3 reads CASSLEAGGGYTF. CDR3 in DNA: TGTGCCAGCAGTTTGGAAGCCGGCGGTGGCTACACCTTC. The rearrangement uses TRBV28 and TRBJ1-2; no reliable D call. V shed 3 bases and J shed 7 bases, with 12 bases lying between them. The germline gives CDR1 MDHEN, CDR2 SYDVKM. The CDR3 sequence is 13 residues long.

The V call is TRBV6-5, the J call TRBJ2-3, with TRBD2 matching over 11 bases. The germline V gene encodes CDR1 MNHEY and CDR2 SVGAGI. V lost 6 bases, J lost 2 bases, and 4 bases stayed unmatched. This CDR3 region has 15 residues. CDR3 DNA sequence: TGTGCCAGCAGCATTAGCGGGGGGGCCACAGATACGCAGTATTTT. It translates to CASSISGGATDTQYF.

The chain links TRBV9 to TRBJ2-1; TRBD1 matches at 8 bases. Germline V gene lookup returns CDR1 SGDLS and CDR2 YYNGEE. This CDR3 has 14 amino acids. V shed 4 bases, J shed 5 bases, and the junction held 5 bases outside the gene matches. The CDR3 DNA is TGTGCCAGCAGCTTGGGACAGGCCAACAATGAGCAGTTCTTC. This sequence encodes CASSLGQANNEQFF.

The chain is built from TRBV9 and TRBJ1-4, with D uncertain. Trimming left V 0 bases short and J 7 bases short, with 10 bases between. The CDR3 has 14 amino acids. Germline CDR1 and CDR2: SGDLS and YYNGEE. The CDR3 region is CASSVDFTGEKLFF. The CDR3 DNA reads TGTGCCAGCAGCGTAGATTTTACGGGTGAAAAACTGTTTTTT. Full variable domain (rest looked up from reference TRBV9 and TRBJ1-4): DSGVTQTPKHLITATGQRVTLRCSPRSGDLSVYWYQQSLDQGLQFLIQYYNGEERAKGNILERFSAQQFPDLHSELNLSSLELGDSALYFCASSVDFTGEKLFFGSGTQLSVL.

The gene calls are TRBV30 and TRBJ1-4; D remains unclear. The CDR3 spans 13 residues. Germline values: CDR1 GTSNPN, CDR2 SVGIG (reference sequence). V lost 1 base to trimming and J lost 7 bases, with 10 bases between them. Here the CDR3 reads CAWSAGSGEKLFF. As DNA, the CDR3 is TGTGCCTGGAGTGCCGGGTCGGGTGAAAAACTGTTTTTT.

The chain recombines TRBV6-5 with TRBJ1-2; tentative D call: TRBD1 (5 bases). V gave up 2 bases and J gave up 8 bases, with 21 bases separating them. CDR1 and CDR2 (germline): MNHEY, SVGAGI. The CDR3 loop spans 16 amino acids. DNA of the CDR3: TGTGCCAGCAGTTACCAGGACGGGGGGGTACTGGAAGGCTACACCTTC. It is translated as CASSYQDGGVLEGYTF.

The genes are TRBV29-1 and TRBJ2-7; weak D call: TRBD1 (5 bases). CDR1 and CDR2 from the germline V gene are SQVTM and ANQGSEA. The CDR3 spans 13 residues. Trimming left V 4 bases short and J 5 bases short, with 15 bases between. The CDR3 region has the DNA TGCAGCGTTGCGGCAGGGTCAAGGGACGAGCAGTACTTC. Residues: CSVAAGSRDEQYF.